These T cell receptor beta chains were read from a single sample in a study of blood T cell repertoires in COVID-19. Produced via immunoSEQ multiplex PCR; TCRdb's table is partial and in-frame only. The top ten clones hold roughly 3.8% of a sample with over 110,000 clones, over 75% of them seen once. Sequencing used PBMCs or T cells enriched from blood (not recorded which). The receptors originated from a man aged 45-65 years in a cohort exposed to, infected with or recovered from COVID-19 (not recorded which). CDR3s include the opening cysteine and the closing phenylalanine or tryptophan. A D gene is named only where the DNA matches it firmly. Clone size is given for some rows only: seen once, a few or many times, or a class if the clone is expanded.

d_call j_call clone_size v_call cdr3_nt cdr3_aa
TRBD1 TRBJ2-4 - TRBV4-1 TGCGCCAGCAGCCAAGTGCTCCGGACAGGGCCCTACGTTCGTGGCATTCAGTACTTC CASSQVLRTGPYVRGIQYF
- TRBJ2-7 - TRBV5-8 TGTGCCAGCAGCTTGGCGGTAAACTACGAGCAGTACTTC CASSLAVNYEQYF
TRBD2 TRBJ2-5 - TRBV5-6 TGTGCCAGCAGCTTGGGTACTATAGCGGGAGTCGGGGAGACCCAGTACTTC CASSLGTIAGVGETQYF
- TRBJ1-2 - TRBV3-1/TRBV3-2 TGTGCCAGCAGCCAAGTTCAGGGGAGGGCTGGCTACACCTTC CASSQVQGRAGYTF
- TRBJ2-4 - TRBV23-1 TGCGCCAGACCGGTCGGTAGGGCGGGAAACTTAGCCAAAAACATTCAGTACTTC CARPVGRAGNLAKNIQYF
- TRBJ2-6 few TRBV2 TGTGCCAGCAGTTGGACAGTCTCTGGGGCCAACGTCCTGACTTTC CASSWTVSGANVLTF
- TRBJ2-7 - TRBV28 TGTGCCAGCAGTTTCCGGACCGGGGGAAGCTCCTACGAGCAGTACTTC CASSFRTGGSSYEQYF
- TRBJ2-1 - TRBV5-5 TGTGCCAGCAGCCACGTTAGCGGATGGGACAATGAGCAGTTCTTC CASSHVSGWDNEQFF
- TRBJ2-5 - TRBV29-1 TGCAGCGCCGGAGGACAGTACCAAGAGACCCAGTACTTC CSAGGQYQETQYF
TRBD2 TRBJ2-3 once TRBV28 TGTGCCAGCAGTCCCCTGAGACTAGCAGTAGATACGCAGTATTTT CASSPLRLAVDTQYF
TRBD2 TRBJ2-7 once TRBV6-1 TGTGCCAGCAGTGTTGGGACTAGCGGGATATACTACGAGCAGTACTTC CASSVGTSGIYYEQYF
TRBD1 TRBJ1-5 once TRBV27 TGTGCCAGCAGTTTATCTAGGGGGCCTCAGCCCCAGCATTTT CASSLSRGPQPQHF
- TRBJ1-2 - TRBV15 TGTGCCACCCGGGTTGGAGGAGGAAACTATGGCTACACCTTC CATRVGGGNYGYTF
- TRBJ1-2 - TRBV13 TGTGCCAGCAGCTTAGGCGGCGGGGGCGCGGGCTACACCTTC CASSLGGGGAGYTF
- TRBJ2-7 - TRBV27 TGTGCCAACAATACCTACGAGCAGTACTTC CANNTYEQYF
- TRBJ1-5 few TRBV6-1 TGTGCCAGCAGTGATCCCCGGCTAGGCAGCAATCAGCCCCAGCATTTT CASSDPRLGSNQPQHF
- TRBJ1-1 once TRBV18 TGTGCCAGCTCACCAGGCCAGATAAACACTGAAGCTTTCTTT CASSPGQINTEAFF
TRBD1 TRBJ2-7 - TRBV6-5 TGTGCCAGCAGACCCGGGACAGGGGTCTACGAGCAGTACTTC CASRPGTGVYEQYF
- TRBJ1-1 - TRBV28 TGTGCCAGCAGTTTCGTCACTGAAGCTTTCTTT CASSFVTEAFF
- TRBJ1-5 - TRBV19 TGTGCCAGTAGTATTCGACTAGGCAGCAATCAGCCCCAGCATTTT CASSIRLGSNQPQHF
TRBD1 TRBJ1-1 - TRBV2 TGTGCCAGCAGTCGACAGGGGGCTACTGAAGCTTTCTTT CASSRQGATEAFF
TRBD1 TRBJ2-7 - TRBV9 TGTGCCAGCAGCGTAGGGACAGGGTATTCTCACTCTGGCTCCTACGAGCAGTACTTC CASSVGTGYSHSGSYEQYF
TRBD1 TRBJ2-1 - TRBV18 TGTGCCAGCTCACCGGGGACAGGGTACAATGAGCAGTTCTTC CASSPGTGYNEQFF
TRBD1 TRBJ2-7 once TRBV24-1 TGTGCCACCAGTGATCTAGGGGGCACCTACTTC CATSDLGGTYF
- TRBJ1-2 once TRBV5-1 TGCGCCAGCGGGGACTGGGAATATGGCTACACCTTC CASGDWEYGYTF
TRBD1 TRBJ1-2 - TRBV25-1 TGTGCCAGCAGGGACAGGGGGGAATATGGCTACACCTTC CASRDRGEYGYTF
TRBD1 TRBJ2-7 - TRBV28 TGTGCCAGCAGCCTTGACAGGGGAAACGGCTACGAGCAGTACTTC CASSLDRGNGYEQYF
- TRBJ2-7 - TRBV19 TGTGCCAGTAGTAGGGGACGGGGGAGCTCCTACGAGCAGTACTTC CASSRGRGSSYEQYF
TRBD1 TRBJ2-1 - TRBV19 TGTGCCAGTAGTATCGGGACAGGGAACAATGAGCAGTTCTTC CASSIGTGNNEQFF
TRBD2 TRBJ2-7 few TRBV19 TGTGCCAGTAGTATGGGTAGCGGGGAGTCTTACGAGCAGTACTTC CASSMGSGESYEQYF
TRBD1 TRBJ2-5 - TRBV11-2 TGTGCCAGCAAGCTCAGGGGGCCGGTAGAGACCCAGTACTTC CASKLRGPVETQYF
TRBD1 TRBJ2-1 - TRBV9 TGTGCCAGCAGCGTACGGGACAGGGTTGCTAGCGGCGCCTACAATGAGCAGTTCTTC CASSVRDRVASGAYNEQFF
- TRBJ1-2 few TRBV5-1 TGCGCCAGCAGCCTAATACAGGGCTATGGCTACACCTTC CASSLIQGYGYTF
TRBD2 TRBJ2-1 once TRBV30 TGTGCCTGGAGTGTTCCCCCTCTGGCGGGGGCCTACAATGAGCAGTTCTTC CAWSVPPLAGAYNEQFF
TRBD2 TRBJ2-3 - TRBV7-2 TGTGCCAGCAGCTGGACCGGGACTAGCGGGGGGGCTAGGGCAGATACGCAGTATTTT CASSWTGTSGGARADTQYF
- TRBJ1-2 - TRBV24-1 TGTGCCACCAGTGATTTGCGGTGGGGCTACACCTTC CATSDLRWGYTF
- TRBJ2-3 once TRBV9 TGTGCCAGCAGCGCCTCCGGCGGGGCATCGGATACGCAGTATTTT CASSASGGASDTQYF
- TRBJ2-4 - TRBV9 TGTGCCAGCAGCGCGAGGACAGTCGAGAGGGACATTCAGTACTTC CASSARTVERDIQYF
TRBD2 TRBJ2-5 - TRBV2 TGTGCCAGCAGTGAATCTAGCGGGCAAGAGACCCAGTACTTC CASSESSGQETQYF
- TRBJ1-3 few TRBV6-5 TGTGCCAGCAGTCCACAGGGCTCTGGAAACACCATATATTTT CASSPQGSGNTIYF
TRBD2 TRBJ2-1 - TRBV6-5 TGTGCCAGCAGTATTGCTAGCGGGGCCTACAATGAGCAGTTCTTC CASSIASGAYNEQFF
- TRBJ2-1 - TRBV28 TGTGCCAGCACCAGGAGAGGGTCCAATGAGCAGTTCTTC CASTRRGSNEQFF
- TRBJ2-7 - TRBV7-9 TGTGCCAGCAGCTTAGACACCAGGGTTTACGAGCAGTACTTC CASSLDTRVYEQYF
TRBD1 TRBJ1-1 - TRBV18 TGTGCCAGCTCACCACCGGGACAGGGGGAAGCTTTCTTT CASSPPGQGEAFF
- TRBJ1-1 - TRBV7-2 TGTGCCAGCAGCTTAGTCGGTTACACTGAAGCTTTCTTT CASSLVGYTEAFF